This is a list of T cell receptor beta chains from one sample in a study of shared clonotypes between healthy human individuals. Assay: immunoSEQ multiplex PCR; the TCRdb copy retains only in-frame clones and omits some. The table includes around 750,000 clones, over 65% detected once. The material sequenced was memory CD4+ T cells sorted from blood. The receptors were gathered from a woman between 25 and 40 years old in good health. The CDR3 runs from the conserved cysteine through the conserved F or W. A D gene is named only where the DNA matches it firmly. Only some rows state a clone size, as once, few, many or a class for expanded clones.

j_gene,abundance,v_gene,d_gene,CDR3aa,CDR3nt
TRBJ2-2,NA,TRBV28,TRBD2,CASSAGLAGYGNAGELFF,TGTGCCAGCAGTGCAGGACTAGCCGGCTACGGGAACGCCGGGGAGCTGTTTTTT
TRBJ2-7,NA,TRBV5-4,NA,CASSSRAGSYEQYF,TGTGCCAGCAGCTCCCGGGCCGGCTCCTACGAGCAGTACTTC
TRBJ2-1,many,TRBV4-2,TRBD2,CASSQDAAGAYNEQFF,TGTGCCAGCAGCCAAGATGCAGCGGGAGCCTACAATGAGCAGTTCTTC
TRBJ2-1,NA,TRBV10-2,TRBD1,CASNSDRTYNEQFF,TGCGCCAGCAACTCGGACAGGACATACAATGAGCAGTTCTTC
TRBJ2-1,NA,TRBV5-1,TRBD2,CASSVGLATNEQFF,TGCGCCAGCAGCGTGGGACTAGCAACAAATGAGCAGTTCTTC
TRBJ2-7,NA,TRBV28,TRBD2,CASSHGAGVTYEQYF,TGTGCCAGCAGTCACGGCGCGGGAGTCACCTACGAGCAGTACTTC
TRBJ2-7,NA,TRBV6-5,TRBD1,CASSQDRPREQYF,TGTGCCAGCAGCCAGGACAGGCCCCGCGAGCAGTACTTC
TRBJ2-2,few,TRBV15,TRBD2,CATLKSGRGTGELFF,TGTGCCACCCTTAAGAGCGGGAGGGGCACCGGGGAGCTGTTTTTT
TRBJ2-7,NA,TRBV7-9,TRBD2,CASSSRDTSGRPEQYF,TGTGCCAGCAGCTCGAGAGATACTAGCGGGAGGCCCGAGCAGTACTTC
TRBJ2-2,NA,TRBV2,TRBD1,CASRTTGPPGELFF,TGTGCCAGCCGTACGACAGGGCCCCCCGGGGAGCTGTTTTTT
TRBJ1-1,NA,TRBV19,TRBD1,CASGDRETEAFF,TGTGCCAGCGGCGACAGGGAAACTGAAGCTTTCTTT
TRBJ1-1,once,TRBV2,NA,CASKSPTRQKLLNTEAFF,TGTGCCAGCAAATCCCCCACTCGGCAGAAACTTTTGAACACTGAAGCTTTCTTT
TRBJ1-2,NA,TRBV27,TRBD1,CASSGDREVYGYTF,TGTGCCAGCAGCGGGGACAGGGAGGTCTATGGCTACACCTTC
TRBJ2-3,NA,TRBV19,NA,CASSLSDTQYF,TGTGCCAGTAGTCTCTCAGATACGCAGTATTTT
TRBJ2-7,NA,TRBV7-2,TRBD1,CASSQQGLIYEQYF,TGTGCCAGCAGCCAACAGGGGCTAATCTACGAGCAGTACTTC
TRBJ2-2,NA,TRBV6-5,NA,CASTGRANTGELFF,TGTGCCAGCACAGGCAGGGCCAACACCGGGGAGCTGTTTTTT
TRBJ1-1,NA,TRBV18,TRBD1,CASSPEGARTEAFF,TGTGCCAGCTCACCTGAGGGGGCTAGAACTGAAGCTTTCTTT
TRBJ1-3,NA,TRBV11-2,NA,CASSLQTGNTIYF,TGTGCCAGCAGCTTACAGACTGGAAACACCATATATTTT
TRBJ2-2,NA,TRBV7-9,NA,CASSLVQDTGELFF,TGTGCCAGCAGCTTGGTACAGGACACCGGGGAGCTGTTTTTT
TRBJ2-3,NA,TRBV18,NA,CASSPNGGTDTQYF,TGTGCCAGCTCACCAAACGGGGGCACAGATACGCAGTATTTT
TRBJ1-2,few,TRBV6-4,TRBD1,CASNPKGQVCCYTF,TGTGCCAGCAATCCCAAGGGACAGGTCTGTTGCTACACCTTC
TRBJ2-5,NA,TRBV5-6,NA,CASSLARHEGLETQYF,TGTGCCAGCAGCTTGGCTCGCCACGAGGGTTTGGAGACCCAGTACTTC
TRBJ2-3,NA,TRBV18,NA,CASSPGRSTDTQYF,TGTGCCAGCTCACCAGGGAGAAGCACAGATACGCAGTATTTT
TRBJ1-1,NA,TRBV6-5,TRBD1,CASSYGGTENTEAFF,TGTGCCAGCAGTTACGGCGGGACAGAGAACACTGAAGCTTTCTTT
TRBJ2-1,NA,TRBV5-1,TRBD1,CASSPDRGSYNEQFF,TGCGCCAGCAGCCCAGACAGGGGATCCTACAATGAGCAGTTCTTC
TRBJ1-4,NA,TRBV28,NA,CASSSSGAENEKLFF,TGTGCCAGCAGCTCGAGCGGGGCAGAAAATGAAAAACTGTTTTTT
TRBJ2-5,NA,TRBV5-4,NA,CASSLSGQETQYF,TGTGCCAGCAGCTTAAGTGGTCAAGAGACCCAGTACTTC
TRBJ1-2,NA,TRBV6-5,TRBD1,CASSYLTGGGYTF,TGTGCCAGCAGTTACTTGACAGGGGGCGGCTACACCTTC